The clone carrying this T cell receptor beta chain appeared a few times. These data belong to a study of T cells in Graves' hyperthyroidism and ophthalmopathy. The CDR3 is 14 amino acids. Germline loops: CDR1 MGHRA, CDR2 YSYEKL. V was pared by 5 bases and J by 6 bases, with 5 bases of the junction left unmatched. Researchers amplified the TCR beta CDR3 regions from RNA transcripts. Researchers ran a first-round RT-PCR on the TCR CDR3 using the HTBI primer set. TCRdb recomputed calls from the multiplex PCR reads with MiXCR, one row per CDR3 protein. Of around 380,000 distinct CDR3 sequences listed, approximately 12% are singletons.

The rearrangement uses TRBV4-1 and TRBJ2-4; 9 bases are a match to TRBD1. The sample was blood. The sequence came from a man younger than 45 with Graves' hyperthyroidism that later progressed to Graves' ophthalmopathy. The CDR3 DNA reads TGCGCCAGCAGCGCGGGACAGGGTACAAACATTCAGTACTTC. This gives the protein CASSAGQGTNIQYF.